The next 30 T cell receptor beta chains were all read from a single sample in a study of persistence of HIV-infected CD4 T cells. An overlapping HIV-1 Gag peptide pool stimulated these cells at 0.95 to 1 ug/peptide/mL. CD40L/CD69 double-negative CD45RO-high memory CD4+ T cells were collected. No antigens are known for them. The libraries were made with immunoSEQ version 4 in survey mode. The table came from immunoSEQ multiplex PCR; TCRdb's copy has only in-frame clones and leaves some out. The sample consists of tens of thousands of clones, 70% to 75% of them appearing once. The sequencing used CD4+ T cells sorted from PBMCs after roughly 18-hour stimulation, collected from a patient who received antiretroviral therapy. These receptors originate from an adult man with HIV who was CMV-seropositive.

CDR3 sequence: CASSPPGQANGYTF. The CDR3 nucleotides read TGCGCCAGCAGTCCTCCGGGACAGGCGAATGGCTACACCTTC. The gene calls are TRBV5-1 and TRBJ1-2; 8 nucleotides line up with TRBD1. J lost 6 bases, V lost 5 bases, and 9 bases had no gene match. Germline V gene sequence: CDR1 SGHRS, CDR2 YFSETQ. The CDR3 has 14 amino acids.

There are a few counts of this clone. The genes are TRBV2 and TRBJ2-1; 8 nucleotides line up with TRBD1. This CDR3 is built from 14 residues. The trim removed 6 bases at V and 8 bases at J, leaving 9 bases unmatched. CDR1 SNHLY and CDR2 FYNNEI come from the germline V gene. CDR3 sequence reads: CASRSWTGRDEQFF. The CDR3 bases are TGTGCCAGCAGAAGTTGGACAGGGAGAGATGAGCAGTTCTTC.

The rearrangement joins TRBV20-1 to TRBJ2-5; a possible D gene is TRBD2 (5 bases). The V gene lost 3 bases and the J gene lost 7 bases, with 12 bases spanning the gap. Germline V gives CDR1 DFQATT, CDR2 SNEGSKA (reference sequence). The CDR3 runs to 12 residues. DNA of the CDR3: TGCAGTGCTAGTTGGACTCCGGGGACCCAGTACTTC. Protein sequence: CSASWTPGTQYF.

The V and J genes are TRBV9 and TRBJ1-2; D is ambiguous. V lost 0 bases to trimming and J lost 8 bases, with 11 bases between them. CDR1 is SGDLS and CDR2 is YYNGEE in the germline V gene. This CDR3 has 13 amino acids. The CDR3 coding sequence is TGTGCCAGCAGCGTAGGAAGCGCCAAGGGCTACACCTTC. Amino acid sequence: CASSVGSAKGYTF.

The V gene is TRBV2, the J gene TRBJ2-7; a weak D match, TRBD2 (5 bases). This CDR3 is 14 amino acids long. CDR1 SNHLY and CDR2 FYNNEI come from the germline V gene. V was shortened by 8 bases and J by 3 bases, with 17 bases between the two germline ends. In DNA form, the CDR3 reads TGTGCCAGCGTCCGACTCGGGAAGGGCTACGAGCAGTACTTC. Its translation: CASVRLGKGYEQYF.

This clone turned up a few times. CDR3 sequence: CATSRDLEGPLDTEAFF. CDR3 DNA sequence: TGTGCCACCAGCAGAGATTTGGAGGGGCCTCTGGACACTGAAGCTTTCTTT. This chain links TRBV15 with TRBJ1-1, with D tentatively TRBD1 (5 bases). Trimming took 0 bases from V and 3 from J, leaving 17 bases between them. Germline CDR1 is LNHNV and CDR2 is YYDKDF (reference sequence). This CDR3 region has 17 residues.

This clone was observed once. This chain links TRBV28 with TRBJ2-1, with TRBD1 identical over 7 bases. Trimming at V came to 6 bases and at J to 8 bases, leaving 4 bases not matched to a gene. The CDR3 is 12 amino acids. The germline gives CDR1 MDHEN, CDR2 SYDVKM. This chain's CDR3 is CASRTGKDEQFF. CDR3 nucleotide sequence: TGTGCCAGCAGGACAGGGAAGGATGAGCAGTTCTTC.

This clone came up once. This chain uses TRBV7-9 with TRBJ2-2; perhaps TRBD1 as D (6 bases). The length of the CDR3 is 16 residues. The germline gives CDR1 SEHNR, CDR2 FQNEAQ (reference sequence). Trimming removed 7 bases from V and 1 base from J, with 16 bases in between. CDR3 nucleotides: TGTGCCAGCACCAGGGGTATTAGGGAGAACACCGGGGAGCTGTTTTTT. The encoded protein is CASTRGIRENTGELFF.

J is TRBJ2-2 and V is TRBV10-3; TRBD1 aligns across 7 bases. The V and J ends lost 6 bases and 1 base, in that order; junction bases with no gene match: 5. CDR3 length: 15 residues. The germline gives CDR1 ENHRY, CDR2 SYGVKD. Here the CDR3 reads CAIRAPGGNTGELFF. The CDR3 DNA is TGTGCCATCAGAGCCCCAGGGGGGAACACCGGGGAGCTGTTTTTT.

This clone was detected once. The rearrangement uses TRBV6-5 and TRBJ1-2, with 9 bases matching TRBD1. CDR3 size: 16 residues. V lost 0 bases and J lost 8; bases outside the gene matches: 10. Germline values: CDR1 MNHEY, CDR2 SVGAGI. As DNA, the CDR3 is TGTGCCAGCAGTTACTCGGGTGCCGGACAGGGGAGGGGCTACACCTTC. Protein product: CASSYSGAGQGRGYTF.

The chain combines TRBV3-1 (or the pseudogene TRBV3-2) with TRBJ2-4, with D perhaps matching TRBD2 (5 bases). The V gene lost 2 bases and the J gene lost 0 bases, with 8 bases spanning the gap. The germline CDR1 and CDR2 sequences are LGHDT and YNNKEL (reference sequence). The CDR3 covers 15 residues. The chain's CDR3 is CASSQRTVAKNIQYF. CDR3 coding DNA: TGTGCCAGCAGCCAACGGACTGTAGCCAAAAACATTCAGTACTTC.

J is TRBJ2-2 and V is TRBV24-1; 7 bases agree with TRBD1. This CDR3 spans 15 amino acids. The V and J ends lost 5 bases and 3 bases, in that order; junction bases with no gene match: 5. The germline gives CDR1 KGHDR, CDR2 SFDVKD. CDR3 in amino acids: CATSAQGVYTGELFF. The CDR3 DNA follows: TGTGCCACCAGTGCCCAGGGGGTTTACACCGGGGAGCTGTTTTTT.

The chain employs TRBV4-1 and TRBJ2-1, with no clear D. V was pared by 0 bases and J by 9 bases, with 15 bases between. Germline CDR1 is MGHRA and CDR2 is YSYEKL. CDR3 length: 15 residues. CDR3 coding DNA: TGCGCCAGCAGCCAAGAGGGGTTTCCCCCCACTGAGCAGTTCTTC. It translates to CASSQEGFPPTEQFF.

The chain couples TRBV19 to TRBJ2-4; D call uncertain. The CDR3 contains 15 residues. Between the trimmed V and J ends, which lost 4 bases and 0 bases, there was a span of 10 bases. Per germline, CDR1 LNHDA and CDR2 SQIVND (reference sequence). CDR3 sequence: CASSKISTAKNIQYF. CDR3 sequence (DNA): TGTGCCAGTAGTAAGATCAGTACAGCCAAAAACATTCAGTACTTC.

The CDR3 here is CASSTRGNEQFF. CDR3 DNA sequence: TGTGCCAGCAGTACCAGGGGGAATGAGCAGTTCTTC. This chain joins TRBV28 and TRBJ2-1, with 7 bases lining up with TRBD1. The CDR3 is 12 amino acids. Trimming removed 5 bases from V and 7 bases from J; junction bases left unmatched: 2. The germline V gene has CDR1 MDHEN and CDR2 SYDVKM.

The gene calls are TRBV10-3 and TRBJ1-5, with D perhaps TRBD1 (5 bases). The CDR3 loop spans 14 amino acids. CDR1 is ENHRY, CDR2 SYGVKD, per germline. Trimming took 8 bases from V and 0 from J, leaving 11 bases between them. CDR3 coding DNA: TGTGCCATCGGTCAGGGCGTTAGCAATCAGCCCCAGCATTTT. Translating it yields CAIGQGVSNQPQHF.

This clone was seen only a few times. The J gene is TRBJ1-5, the V gene TRBV6-1; D gene ambiguous. Trimming pared 2 bases from V and 6 bases from J, leaving 11 bases between. The V gene's germline CDR1 is MNHNS and CDR2 SASEGT. This CDR3 is built from 14 residues. CDR3 region: CASSERREGQPQHF. The CDR3 DNA reads TGTGCCAGCAGTGAACGAAGGGAAGGTCAGCCCCAGCATTTT.

The sample holds one count of this clone. The V call is TRBV28, the J call TRBJ2-1; no clear D. Germline-derived CDR1 and CDR2 are MDHEN and SYDVKM. The ends were cut back, 5 bases at V and 8 bases at J, with 10 bases in the middle. This CDR3 is 12 amino acids long. The CDR3 sequence: CASSRPGYEQFF. The CDR3 coding sequence is TGTGCCAGCAGTCGGCCTGGATATGAGCAGTTCTTC.

By sample share, this clone is medium-sized (0.01 to 0.1%). The chain is built from TRBV6-5 and TRBJ2-3; TRBD2 matches at 9 bases. The V gene's germline CDR1 is MNHEY and CDR2 SVGAGI. The CDR3 is made up of 14 amino acids. V dropped 10 bases and J dropped 4; count of bases not matched to a gene: 9. The CDR3 DNA is TGTGCCACCAGGGAGCGGGGGGCCGCAGATACGCAGTATTTT. The encoded protein is CATRERGAADTQYF.

The J gene is TRBJ1-6, the V gene TRBV19; D gene unclear. Germline loops: CDR1 LNHDA, CDR2 SQIVND (reference sequence). CDR3 length: 14 amino acids. V gave up 6 bases and J gave up 0 bases, with 6 bases separating them. CDR3 loop: CASRGSSYNSPLHF. CDR3 nucleotides: TGTGCCAGTAGGGGGAGCTCCTATAATTCACCCCTCCACTTT.

V is TRBV12-3 or TRBV12-4 and J is TRBJ1-4; D gene uncertain. The V gene lost 5 bases and the J gene lost 7 bases, with 5 bases spanning the gap. The CDR3 is 11 residues long. CDR3 sequence (DNA): TGTGCCAGCAGTCGAGGTGAAAAACTGTTTTTT. Protein sequence: CASSRGEKLFF.

This clone has only a few counts. The V call is TRBV7-9, the J call TRBJ1-2, with TRBD1 as a possible D gene (5 bases). The CDR3 is 14 amino acids. Germline lookup yields CDR1 SEHNR and CDR2 FQNEAQ (reference sequence). Trimming pared 5 bases from V and 2 bases from J, leaving 12 bases between. This chain's CDR3 is CASSGTSSNYGYTF. In nucleotides, the CDR3 is TGTGCCAGCAGCGGGACGTCCTCAAACTATGGCTACACCTTC.

The sample holds one count of this clone. This rearrangement joins TRBV10-1 to TRBJ2-1; 9 nucleotides line up with TRBD2. V gave up 2 bases and J gave up 4 bases; unmatched junction bases: 6. The germline V gene has CDR1 WNHNN and CDR2 SYGVQD (reference sequence). The CDR3 spans 16 residues. CDR3 loop: CASSEAGAGGYNEQFF. The CDR3 bases are TGCGCCAGCAGTGAGGCAGGAGCGGGGGGATACAATGAGCAGTTCTTC.

This clone showed up just once. J is TRBJ1-6 and V is TRBV7-2; 7 nucleotides match TRBD1. The germline V gene encodes CDR1 SGHTA and CDR2 FQGNSA. Losses at the gene ends were 7 bases for V and 6 bases for J; bases not matched to a gene: 3. This CDR3 has 13 amino acids. For the CDR3, the DNA is TGTGCCAGCACTGGACAGGTTAATTCACCCCTCCACTTT. Protein sequence: CASTGQVNSPLHF.

This clone was seen a handful of times. The chain uses TRBV6-6 and TRBJ1-1; D remains unclear. Per germline, CDR1 MNHNY and CDR2 SVGAGI (reference sequence). CDR3 length: 10 amino acids. The germline V and J ends were trimmed by 7 bases and 8 bases, with 8 bases remaining between them. CDR3 nucleotide sequence: TGTGCCAGCAATGACCGGGAAGCTTTCTTT. Amino acids: CASNDREAFF.

This chain links TRBV19 with TRBJ1-4; 9 nucleotides line up with TRBD1. The V segment lost 5 bases and the J segment 7 bases; nucleotides outside the gene matches: 11. The length of the CDR3 is 16 residues. In germline, CDR1 is LNHDA, CDR2 SQIVND (reference sequence). CDR3 loop: CASSGTGYGITEKLFF. DNA of the CDR3: TGTGCCAGTAGTGGGACAGGGTATGGGATTACTGAAAAACTGTTTTTT.

The chain employs TRBV7-2 and TRBJ1-1; D not resolved. Trimming removed 4 bases from V and 6 bases from J, with 15 bases in between. The CDR3 contains 14 residues. The germline V gene has CDR1 SGHTA and CDR2 FQGNSA. CDR3 nucleotides: TGTGCCAGCAGCTCGTTCCAGGTTGTAGCTGAAGCTTTCTTT. It codes for CASSSFQVVAEAFF.

This clone has a handful of counts. The gene calls are TRBV5-5 and TRBJ1-1; a weak D match, TRBD1 (5 bases). Germline lookup yields CDR1 SGHKS and CDR2 YYEKEE (reference sequence). The CDR3 is made up of 14 amino acids. Trimming pared 0 bases from V and 5 bases from J, leaving 11 bases between. CDR3 bases: TGTGCCAGCAGCTTGGTGGGCAGGGCGACTGAAGCTTTCTTT. It is translated as CASSLVGRATEAFF.

The chain employs TRBV15 and TRBJ1-1; a weak D match, TRBD1 (6 bases). There are 14 residues in the CDR3. V lost 3 bases and J 1 base, leaving 9 bases between the germline ends. From germline, CDR1 is LNHNV and CDR2 YYDKDF (reference sequence). The CDR3 nucleotides read TGTGCCACCAGCAGCTGGGGGGCGAACACTGAAGCTTTCTTT. It is translated as CATSSWGANTEAFF. Full variable domain (outside the CDR3, taken from reference TRBV15 and TRBJ1-1): DAMVIQNPRYQVTQFGKPVTLSCSQTLNHNVMYWYQQKSSQAPKLLFHYYDKDFNNEADTPDNFQSRRPNTSFCFLDIRSPGLGDTAMYLCATSSWGANTEAFFGQGTRLTVV.

The chain couples TRBV5-1 to TRBJ1-1, with D unclear. The germline gives CDR1 SGHRS, CDR2 YFSETQ. This CDR3 comprises 12 residues. V lost 4 bases and J 4 bases, leaving 8 bases between the germline ends. CDR3 protein: CASSVSGTEAFF. The CDR3 DNA reads as TGCGCCAGCAGCGTTAGTGGCACTGAAGCTTTCTTT.